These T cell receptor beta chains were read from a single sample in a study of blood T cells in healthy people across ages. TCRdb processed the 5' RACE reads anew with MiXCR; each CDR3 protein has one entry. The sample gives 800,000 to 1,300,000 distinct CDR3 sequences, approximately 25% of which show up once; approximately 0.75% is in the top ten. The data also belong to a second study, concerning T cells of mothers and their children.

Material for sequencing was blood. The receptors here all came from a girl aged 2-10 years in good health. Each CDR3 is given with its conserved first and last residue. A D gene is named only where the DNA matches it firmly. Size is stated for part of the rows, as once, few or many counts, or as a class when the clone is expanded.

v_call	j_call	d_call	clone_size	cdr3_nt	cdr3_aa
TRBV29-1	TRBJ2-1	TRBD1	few	TGTAGCGTTTCAACGCCCTGGGGGACAGGGGGCACTGAGCAGTTCTTC	CSVSTPWGTGGTEQFF
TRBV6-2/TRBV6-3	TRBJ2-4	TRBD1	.	TGTGCCAGCAGTTACGAAACAGGGGGGAACATTCAGTACTTC	CASSYETGGNIQYF
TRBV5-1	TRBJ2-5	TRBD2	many	TGTGCCAGCAGCTTCGGGACTAGCGGAGAGACCCAGTACTTC	CASSFGTSGETQYF
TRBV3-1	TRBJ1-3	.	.	TGTGCCAGCAGCCCTTTAGGAGGAAACACCATATATTTT	CASSPLGGNTIYF
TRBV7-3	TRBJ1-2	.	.	TGTGCCAGCAGCACTATACCGGGACCTAGCTATGGCTACACCTTC	CASSTIPGPSYGYTF
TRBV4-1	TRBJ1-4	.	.	TGCGCCAGCAGCCCATTCCGAGGGGCAACTAATGAAAAACTGTTTTTT	CASSPFRGATNEKLFF
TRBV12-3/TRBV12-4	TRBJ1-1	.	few	TGTGCCAGCAGTTTCGTGATGTCTGAAGCTTTCTTT	CASSFVMSEAFF
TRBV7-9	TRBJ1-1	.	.	TGTGCCAGCAGCTCGGGACGGGAGAACACTGAAGCTTTCTTT	CASSSGRENTEAFF
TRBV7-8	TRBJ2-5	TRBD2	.	TGTGCCAGCAGCTTAGTTTCTTTGGCGGGAGGTCTACAAGAGACCCAGTACTTC	CASSLVSLAGGLQETQYF
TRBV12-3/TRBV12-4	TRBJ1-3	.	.	TGTGCCAGCAGTTTAGCGAGCTATTACTCTGGAAACACCATATATTTT	CASSLASYYSGNTIYF
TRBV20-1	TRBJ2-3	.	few	TGCAGTGCCACGGGGGTTACAGGGGAGTACACAGATACGCAGTATTTT	CSATGVTGEYTDTQYF
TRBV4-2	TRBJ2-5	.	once	TGTGCCAGCAGCCAAGGTCGGGGTTCAGAGACCCAGTACTTC	CASSQGRGSETQYF
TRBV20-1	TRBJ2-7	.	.	TGCAGTGCTCTCCAGGACTACGAGCAGTACTTC	CSALQDYEQYF
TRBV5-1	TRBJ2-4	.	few	TGCGCCAGCAGTCGCGGAGGCGAAACGTTCGACGAAAACATTCAGTACTTC	CASSRGGETFDENIQYF
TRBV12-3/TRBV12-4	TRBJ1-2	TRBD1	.	TGTGCCATCGGGACAGGGGGGTATGGCTACACCTTC	CAIGTGGYGYTF
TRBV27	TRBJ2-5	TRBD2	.	TGTGCCAGCAGACCATTAGCGGGAGATCCCCAAGAGACCCAGTACTTC	CASRPLAGDPQETQYF
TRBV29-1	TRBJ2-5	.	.	TGCAGCGTCAACCCTTGGGCGGTGCAAGAGACCCAGTACTTC	CSVNPWAVQETQYF
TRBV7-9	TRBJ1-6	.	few	TGTGCCAGCAGCGGGCCCCAGGGCTCACCCCTCCACTTT	CASSGPQGSPLHF
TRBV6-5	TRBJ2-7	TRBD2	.	TGTGCCAGCAGTTACGGTATGGGGGGGTCCTACGAGCAGTACTTC	CASSYGMGGSYEQYF
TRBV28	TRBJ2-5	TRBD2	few	TGTGCCAGCTCGCTAGCGGGAGTAATAGAGACCCAGTACTTC	CASSLAGVIETQYF
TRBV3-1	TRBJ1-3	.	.	TGTGCCAGCAGCCCCCGGGACATCCGAAACACCATATATTTT	CASSPRDIRNTIYF
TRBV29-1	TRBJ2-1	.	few	TGCAGCTCCCGGGATTCTAACAATGAGCAGTTCTTC	CSSRDSNNEQFF
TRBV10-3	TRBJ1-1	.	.	TGTGCCATCAGAAGGGACTCCCTCACCGAGGAAGCTTTCTTT	CAIRRDSLTEEAFF
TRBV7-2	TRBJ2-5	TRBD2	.	TGTGCCAGCAGCTTAGAAGGGACTAGCAGTTCAGAGACCCAGTACTTC	CASSLEGTSSSETQYF
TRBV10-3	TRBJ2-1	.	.	TGTGCCATCAGTGAGTCCAGAGGACAGTTGGCTGAGCAGTTCTTC	CAISESRGQLAEQFF
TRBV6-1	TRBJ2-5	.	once	TGTGCCAGCAGAGGCCAGGGGAAAGAGACCCAGTACTTC	CASRGQGKETQYF
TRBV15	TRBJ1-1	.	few	TGTGCCACCAGCAGGAATCAGGACGTTAACACTGAAGCTTTCTTT	CATSRNQDVNTEAFF
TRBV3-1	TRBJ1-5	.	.	TGTGCCAGCAGCCAATTTGCAGGCTATCAGCCCCAGCATTTT	CASSQFAGYQPQHF
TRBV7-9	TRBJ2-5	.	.	TGTGCCAGCAGCCCCACGCAAGGGCTCGGGGAGACCCAGTACTTC	CASSPTQGLGETQYF
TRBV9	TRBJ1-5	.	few	TGTGCCAGCAGCGTAGAGGGGCATGGCAATCAGCCCCAGCATTTT	CASSVEGHGNQPQHF
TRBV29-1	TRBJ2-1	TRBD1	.	TGCAGCGTTAGAGGACAGGGGGCGTACAATGAGCAGTTCTTC	CSVRGQGAYNEQFF
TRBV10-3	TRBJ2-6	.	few	TGTGCCGGAGGTTCCAGGGGGGTGATACCTGGGGCCAACGTCCTGACTTTC	CAGGSRGVIPGANVLTF
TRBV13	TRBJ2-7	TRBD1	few	TGTGCCAGCAGTATCAACCAGGGGGTACGAGAGCAGTACTTC	CASSINQGVREQYF
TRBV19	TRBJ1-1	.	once	TGTGCCAGTAGCCCTGGAGGGGAACGCTACACTGAAGCTTTCTTT	CASSPGGERYTEAFF
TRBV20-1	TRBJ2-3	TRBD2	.	TGCAGTGCTACTCCACTCGGGAGGGCCCACACAGATACGCAGTATTTT	CSATPLGRAHTDTQYF
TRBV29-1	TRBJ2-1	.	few	TGCAGCGTTGGTTGGCTAGAGGACAATGAGCAGTTCTTC	CSVGWLEDNEQFF
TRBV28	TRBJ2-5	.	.	TGTGCCAGCAGTTTCCACGAGGACACTCGGCCGGAGACCCAGTACTTC	CASSFHEDTRPETQYF
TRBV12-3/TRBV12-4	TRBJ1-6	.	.	TGTGCCAGCACCGAGACAGGTGGGGGAAGTTCACCCCTCCACTTT	CASTETGGGSSPLHF
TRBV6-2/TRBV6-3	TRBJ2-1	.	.	TGTGCCAGCAGTCTAGGGGGGGTTTTGGATGAGCAGTTCTTC	CASSLGGVLDEQFF
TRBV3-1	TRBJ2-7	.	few	TGTGCCAGCAGCCAGTTTCCCGAGCAGTACTTC	CASSQFPEQYF
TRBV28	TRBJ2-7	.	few	TGTGCCAGCAGTTTAGGGCGGGGGCAGGAGCAGTACTTC	CASSLGRGQEQYF
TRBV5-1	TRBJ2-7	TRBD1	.	TGCGCCAGCAGCTCAGGGACAGGGGTAATCTACGAGCAGTACTTC	CASSSGTGVIYEQYF
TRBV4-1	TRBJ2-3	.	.	TGCGCCTCCAGAGCCCAGGATAGCACAGATACGCAGTATTTT	CASRAQDSTDTQYF
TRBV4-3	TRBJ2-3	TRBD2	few	TGCGCCAGCAGCCACCGCATGCGGGGGGGCACAGATACGCAGTATTTT	CASSHRMRGGTDTQYF
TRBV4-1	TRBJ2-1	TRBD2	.	TGCGCCAGCAGCCATGGCCCCGAGACTAGCGGGAGAGCAAATGAGCAGTTCTTC	CASSHGPETSGRANEQFF
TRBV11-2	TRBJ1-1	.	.	TGTGCCAGCACCCTGGGGGGATTCAGCACTGAAGCTTTCTTT	CASTLGGFSTEAFF